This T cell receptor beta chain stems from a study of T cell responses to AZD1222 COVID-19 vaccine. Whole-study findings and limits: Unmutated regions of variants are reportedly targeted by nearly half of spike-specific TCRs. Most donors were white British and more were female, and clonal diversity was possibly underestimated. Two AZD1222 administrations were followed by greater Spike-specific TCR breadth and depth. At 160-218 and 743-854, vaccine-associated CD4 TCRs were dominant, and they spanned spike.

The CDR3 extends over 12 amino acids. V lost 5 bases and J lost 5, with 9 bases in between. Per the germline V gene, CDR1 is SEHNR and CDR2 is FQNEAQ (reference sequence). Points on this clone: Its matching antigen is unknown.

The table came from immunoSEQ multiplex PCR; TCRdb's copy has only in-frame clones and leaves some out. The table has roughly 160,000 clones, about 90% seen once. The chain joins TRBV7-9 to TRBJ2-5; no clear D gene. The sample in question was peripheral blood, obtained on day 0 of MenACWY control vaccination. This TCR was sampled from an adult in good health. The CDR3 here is CASSPGRETQYF. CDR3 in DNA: TGTGCCAGCAGCCCAGGCAGGGAGACCCAGTACTTC.